This TCR beta chain was sequenced for a study of response to subunit inactivated influenza vaccine. TCRdb re-called the RT-PCR reads through MiXCR, storing one row per CDR3 protein. The sample holds 700,000 to 900,000 distinct CDR3 sequences, about 20% seen once. Germline CDR1 is MNHEY and CDR2 is SMNVEV (reference sequence). V lost 5 bases to trimming and J lost 3 bases, with 19 bases between them. This CDR3 has 17 amino acids. This clonotype turned up a few times. This clonotype was sampled from a man over 45 who received an inactivated influenza vaccine. The input for sequencing was PBMCs from blood, taken 5 days after vaccination. The rearrangement joins TRBV27 to TRBJ2-2, with D maybe TRBD2 (7 bases). CDR3 sequence (DNA): TGTGCCAGCAGTCACGGCAGAGGGGGGGCAGACACCGGGGAGCTGTTTTTT. This codes for CASSHGRGGADTGELFF.